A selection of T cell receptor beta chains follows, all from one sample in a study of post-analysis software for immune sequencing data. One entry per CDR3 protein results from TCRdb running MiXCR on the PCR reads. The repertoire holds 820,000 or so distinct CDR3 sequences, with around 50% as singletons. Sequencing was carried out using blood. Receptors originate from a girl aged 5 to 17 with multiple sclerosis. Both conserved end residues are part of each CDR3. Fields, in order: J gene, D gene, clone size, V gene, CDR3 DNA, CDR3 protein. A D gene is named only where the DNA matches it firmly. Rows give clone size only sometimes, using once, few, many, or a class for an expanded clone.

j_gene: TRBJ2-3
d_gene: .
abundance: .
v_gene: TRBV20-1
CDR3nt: TGCAGTGCTAGAGCAACAGTCGGGCCCGGCACAGATACGCAGTATTTT
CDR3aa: CSARATVGPGTDTQYF

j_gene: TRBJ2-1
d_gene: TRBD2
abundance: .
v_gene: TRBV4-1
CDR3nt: TGCGCCAGCAGCCAAGAATTAGCGGGGGGGAAGAATGAGCAGTTCTTC
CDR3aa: CASSQELAGGKNEQFF

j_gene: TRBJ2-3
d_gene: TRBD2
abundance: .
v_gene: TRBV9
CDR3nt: TGTGCCAGCAGCGTAGCGGCGGGGGGGTTCTCAGATACGCAGTATTTT
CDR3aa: CASSVAAGGFSDTQYF

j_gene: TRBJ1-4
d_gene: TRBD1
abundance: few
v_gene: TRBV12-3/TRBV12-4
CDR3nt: TGTGCCAGCAGTCCGGGACAGGGGCATGAAAAACTGTTTTTT
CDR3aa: CASSPGQGHEKLFF

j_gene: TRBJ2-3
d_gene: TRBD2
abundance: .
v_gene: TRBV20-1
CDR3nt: TGCAGTGCCGCACCTCTAGCGGGAGGGCCCGATACGCAGTATTTT
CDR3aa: CSAAPLAGGPDTQYF

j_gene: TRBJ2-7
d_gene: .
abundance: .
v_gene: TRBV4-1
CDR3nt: TGCGCCAGCAGCCAAGAGGCTAGTGGCGAGCAGTACTTC
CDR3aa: CASSQEASGEQYF

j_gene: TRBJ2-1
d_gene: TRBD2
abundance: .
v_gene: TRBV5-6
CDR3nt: TGTGCCAGCAGCTTGGCCGGACTAGCGGGAGTCCACAATGAGCAGTTCTTC
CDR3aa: CASSLAGLAGVHNEQFF

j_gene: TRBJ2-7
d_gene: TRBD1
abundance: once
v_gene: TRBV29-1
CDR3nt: TGCAGCGGGTTGGGACAGGGTGGCCACGAGCAGTACTTC
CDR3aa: CSGLGQGGHEQYF

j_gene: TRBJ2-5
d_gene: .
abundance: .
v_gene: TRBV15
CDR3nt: TGTGCCACCAGCAGAGACGCCTTTCGCGAGTCGGGGGGCACAATGGAGACCCAGTACTTC
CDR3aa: CATSRDAFRESGGTMETQYF

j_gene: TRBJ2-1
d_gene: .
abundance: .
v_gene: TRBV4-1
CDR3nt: TGCGCCAGCAGCCAAGATCATCCGAACCCGGGGTTCTTC
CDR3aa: CASSQDHPNPGFF

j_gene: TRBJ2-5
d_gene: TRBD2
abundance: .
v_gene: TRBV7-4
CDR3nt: TGTGCCAGCAGCTTATTCCTGTTAGCGGGGGGTCAAGAGACCCAGTACTTC
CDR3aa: CASSLFLLAGGQETQYF

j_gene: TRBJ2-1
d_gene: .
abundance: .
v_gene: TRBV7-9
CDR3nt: TGTGCCAGCAGCCGGCAAGGGCGCTCAGTCAATGAGCAGTTCTTC
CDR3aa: CASSRQGRSVNEQFF

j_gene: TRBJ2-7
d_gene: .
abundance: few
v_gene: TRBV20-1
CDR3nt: TGCAGTGCTAGGTTGTCAGCCGAATACTACGAGCAGTACTTC
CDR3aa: CSARLSAEYYEQYF

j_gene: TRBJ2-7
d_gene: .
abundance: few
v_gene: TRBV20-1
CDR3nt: TGCAGTGCTGGCGACGGATCCTACGAGCAGTACTTC
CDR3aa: CSAGDGSYEQYF

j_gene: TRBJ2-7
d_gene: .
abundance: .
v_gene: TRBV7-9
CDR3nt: TGTGCCAGCAGCTTCGTCCTGCCCTACGAGCAGTACTTC
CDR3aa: CASSFVLPYEQYF

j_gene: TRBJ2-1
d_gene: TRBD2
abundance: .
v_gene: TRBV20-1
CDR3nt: TGCAGTGCTAGAGACCTCATTCTAGCGGGAGACTACAATGAGCAGTTCTTC
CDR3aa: CSARDLILAGDYNEQFF